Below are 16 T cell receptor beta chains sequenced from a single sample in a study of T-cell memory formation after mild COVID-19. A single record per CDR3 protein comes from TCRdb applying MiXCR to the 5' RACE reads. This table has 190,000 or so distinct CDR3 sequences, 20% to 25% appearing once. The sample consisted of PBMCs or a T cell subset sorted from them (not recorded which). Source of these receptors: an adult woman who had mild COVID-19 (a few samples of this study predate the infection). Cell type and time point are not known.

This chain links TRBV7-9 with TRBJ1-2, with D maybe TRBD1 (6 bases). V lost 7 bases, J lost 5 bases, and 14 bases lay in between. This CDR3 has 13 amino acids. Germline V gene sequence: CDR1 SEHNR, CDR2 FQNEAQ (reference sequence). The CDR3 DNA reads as TGTGCCAGCAAAGATTCAGGGGAATATGGCTACACCTTC. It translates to CASKDSGEYGYTF.

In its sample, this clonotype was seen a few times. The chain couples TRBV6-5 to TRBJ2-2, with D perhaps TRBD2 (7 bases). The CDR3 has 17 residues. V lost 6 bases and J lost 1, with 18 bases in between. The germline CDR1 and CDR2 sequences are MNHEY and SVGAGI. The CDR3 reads CASSRWPRGRNTGELFF. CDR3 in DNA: TGTGCCAGCAGCCGATGGCCGCGGGGGCGGAACACCGGGGAGCTGTTTTTT.

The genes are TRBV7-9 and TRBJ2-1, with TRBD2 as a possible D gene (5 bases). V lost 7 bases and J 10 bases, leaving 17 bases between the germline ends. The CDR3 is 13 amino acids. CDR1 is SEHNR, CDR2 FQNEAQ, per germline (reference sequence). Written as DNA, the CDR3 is TGTGCCAGCATCCTTACCAGTGGAGGAGAGCAGTTCTTC. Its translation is CASILTSGGEQFF.

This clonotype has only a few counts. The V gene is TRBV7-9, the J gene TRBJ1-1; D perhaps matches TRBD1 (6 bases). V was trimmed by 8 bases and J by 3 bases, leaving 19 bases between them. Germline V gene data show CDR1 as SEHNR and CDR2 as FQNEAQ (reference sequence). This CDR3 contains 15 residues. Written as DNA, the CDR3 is TGTGCCAGCCAGGGGTTTCAATTGAGTCACACTGAAGCTTTCTTT. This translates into CASQGFQLSHTEAFF.

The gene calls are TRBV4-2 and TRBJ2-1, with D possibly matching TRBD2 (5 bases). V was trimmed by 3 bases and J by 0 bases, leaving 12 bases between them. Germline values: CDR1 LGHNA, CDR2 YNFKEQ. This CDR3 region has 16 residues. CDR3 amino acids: CASSQQSGSSYNEQFF. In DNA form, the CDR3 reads TGTGCCAGCAGCCAGCAGAGCGGTAGCTCCTACAATGAGCAGTTCTTC.

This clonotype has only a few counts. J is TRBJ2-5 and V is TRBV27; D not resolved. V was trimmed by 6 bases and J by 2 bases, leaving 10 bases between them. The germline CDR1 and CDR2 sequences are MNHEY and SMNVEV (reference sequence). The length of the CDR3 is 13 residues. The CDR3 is CASSPLGQETQYF. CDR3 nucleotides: TGTGCCAGCAGCCCCCTAGGACAAGAGACCCAGTACTTC.

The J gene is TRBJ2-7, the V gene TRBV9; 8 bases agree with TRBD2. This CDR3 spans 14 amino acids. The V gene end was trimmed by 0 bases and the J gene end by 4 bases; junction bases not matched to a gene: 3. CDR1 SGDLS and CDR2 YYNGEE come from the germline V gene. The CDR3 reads CASSVESSGYEQYF. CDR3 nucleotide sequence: TGTGCCAGCAGCGTAGAGTCTAGCGGGTACGAGCAGTACTTC. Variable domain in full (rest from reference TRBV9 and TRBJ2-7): DSGVTQTPKHLITATGQRVTLRCSPRSGDLSVYWYQQSLDQGLQFLIQYYNGEERAKGNILERFSAQQFPDLHSELNLSSLELGDSALYFCASSVESSGYEQYFGPGTRLTVT.

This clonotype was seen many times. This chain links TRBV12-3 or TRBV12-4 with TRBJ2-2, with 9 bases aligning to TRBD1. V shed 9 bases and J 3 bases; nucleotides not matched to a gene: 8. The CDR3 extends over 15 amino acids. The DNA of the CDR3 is TGTGCCAGGCACAGGGGGCGGCTGGACACCGGGGAGCTGTTTTTT. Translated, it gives CARHRGRLDTGELFF.

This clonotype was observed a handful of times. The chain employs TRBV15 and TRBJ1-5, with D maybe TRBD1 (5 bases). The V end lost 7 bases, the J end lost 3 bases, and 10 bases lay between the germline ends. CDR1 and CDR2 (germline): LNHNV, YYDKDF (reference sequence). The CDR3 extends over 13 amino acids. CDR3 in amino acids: CATKGFLNQPQHF. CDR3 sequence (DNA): TGTGCCACCAAGGGGTTCCTCAATCAGCCCCAGCATTTT.

CDR3 sequence: CASRNRDPRLVLANTEAFF. The CDR3, as DNA: TGTGCCAGCAGAAACCGGGACCCCCGTCTAGTGCTCGCGAACACTGAAGCTTTCTTT. The J gene is TRBJ1-1, the V gene TRBV6-5; TRBD1 might be the D (5 bases). CDR1 MNHEY and CDR2 SVGAGI come from the germline V gene. This CDR3 has 19 amino acids. Deletions cut 6 bases from V and 1 base from J, with 27 bases between.

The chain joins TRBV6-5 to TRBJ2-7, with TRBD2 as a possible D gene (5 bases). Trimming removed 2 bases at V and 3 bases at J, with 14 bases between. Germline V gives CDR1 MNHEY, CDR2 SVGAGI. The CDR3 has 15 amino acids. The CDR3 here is CASSYEGLGGYEQYF. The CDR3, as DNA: TGTGCCAGCAGTTACGAGGGCTTAGGAGGCTACGAGCAGTACTTC.

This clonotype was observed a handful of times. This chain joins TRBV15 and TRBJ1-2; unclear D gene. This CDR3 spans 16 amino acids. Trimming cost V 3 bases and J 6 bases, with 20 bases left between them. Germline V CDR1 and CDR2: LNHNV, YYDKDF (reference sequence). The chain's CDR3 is CATSRPSRTDLNGYTF. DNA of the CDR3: TGTGCCACCAGCAGGCCCAGTCGGACGGACCTTAATGGCTACACCTTC.

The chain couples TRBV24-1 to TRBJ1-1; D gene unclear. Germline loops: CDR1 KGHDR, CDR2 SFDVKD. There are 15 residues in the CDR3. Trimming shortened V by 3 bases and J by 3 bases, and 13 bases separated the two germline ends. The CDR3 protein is CATSDPLAGDTEAFF. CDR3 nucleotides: TGTGCCACCAGTGATCCCCTTGCCGGCGACACTGAAGCTTTCTTT.

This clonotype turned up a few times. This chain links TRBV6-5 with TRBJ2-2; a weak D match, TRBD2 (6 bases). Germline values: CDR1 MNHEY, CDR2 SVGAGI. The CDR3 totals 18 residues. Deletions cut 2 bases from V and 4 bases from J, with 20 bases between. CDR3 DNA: TGTGCCAGCAGTTACCTCCCCGGGACTTCACATCTCACCGGGGAGCTGTTTTTT. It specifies CASSYLPGTSHLTGELFF.

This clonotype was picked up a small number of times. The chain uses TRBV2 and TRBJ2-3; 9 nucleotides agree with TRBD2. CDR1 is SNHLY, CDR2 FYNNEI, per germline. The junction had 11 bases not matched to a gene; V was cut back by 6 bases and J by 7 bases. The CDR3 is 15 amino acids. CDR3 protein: CASRLGLAGPNTQYF. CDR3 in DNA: TGTGCCAGCAGGCTGGGACTAGCTGGGCCGAATACGCAGTATTTT.

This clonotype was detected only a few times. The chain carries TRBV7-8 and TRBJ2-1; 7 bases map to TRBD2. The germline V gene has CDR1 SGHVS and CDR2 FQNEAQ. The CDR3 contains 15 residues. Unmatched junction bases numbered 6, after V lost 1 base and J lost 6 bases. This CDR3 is CASSLDGLGANEQFF. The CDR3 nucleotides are TGTGCCAGCAGCTTAGATGGACTAGGGGCCAATGAGCAGTTCTTC.